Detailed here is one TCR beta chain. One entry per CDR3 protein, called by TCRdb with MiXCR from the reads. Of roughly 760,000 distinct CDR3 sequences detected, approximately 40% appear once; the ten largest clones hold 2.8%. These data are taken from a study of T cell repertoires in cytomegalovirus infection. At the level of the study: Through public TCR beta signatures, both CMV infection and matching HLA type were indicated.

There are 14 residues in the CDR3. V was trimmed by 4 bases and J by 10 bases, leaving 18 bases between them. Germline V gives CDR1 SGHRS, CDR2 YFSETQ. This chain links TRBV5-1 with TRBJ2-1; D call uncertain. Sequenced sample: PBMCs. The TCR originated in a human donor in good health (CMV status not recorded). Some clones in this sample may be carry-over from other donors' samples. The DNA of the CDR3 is TGCGCCAGCAGCCCTCAGGCCGAGGTTCAGGAGCAGTTCTTC. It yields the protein CASSPQAEVQEQFF.